One sample yielded the 21 T cell receptor beta chains listed below, sequenced in a study of blood T cell repertoires in COVID-19 (dated by TCRdb to about 2020). Library preparation employed the immunoSEQ multiplex PCR assay. As stored in TCRdb, this immuneACCESS dataset retains in-frame rearrangements with V and J assigned. A fraction of the clones does not appear; measured against another copy, unresolved V genes explain less than half of the discrepancy, and the remainder lacks a known reason. The sample contains some 420,000 clones, 85% to 90% of them found a single time. Together, the top ten hold 1.1% of the sample. The sequenced sample consisted of PBMCs or T cells enriched from blood (not recorded which). All receptors derive from a man aged 25 to 45 who had recovered from COVID-19.

This rearrangement joins TRBV28 to TRBJ1-5; D remains unclear. This CDR3 comprises 15 residues. V dropped 4 bases and J dropped 0 bases, with 10 bases sitting between them. Germline lookup yields CDR1 MDHEN and CDR2 SYDVKM. The CDR3 DNA sequence: TGTGCCAGCAGTTCCGCCACTTATAGCAATCAGCCCCAGCATTTT. It codes for CASSSATYSNQPQHF.

This clone appeared a single time. V usage is TRBV5-1 and J usage is TRBJ1-6; possibly TRBD1 for D (5 bases). The germline V and J ends were trimmed by 0 bases and 7 bases, with 5 bases remaining between them. Germline assignment: CDR1 SGHRS and CDR2 YFSETQ. The CDR3 sequence is 13 residues long. CDR3 loop: CASSLEGNSPLHF. CDR3 coding DNA: TGCGCCAGCAGCTTGGAGGGGAATTCACCCCTCCACTTT.

This chain joins TRBV3-1 (or the pseudogene TRBV3-2) and TRBJ1-5, with 7 bases fitting TRBD1. The germline gives CDR1 LGHDT, CDR2 YNNKEL (reference sequence). With V trimmed by 4 bases and J by 11 bases, 17 bases remained unmatched. The CDR3 is made up of 16 amino acids. The CDR3 DNA is TGTGCCAGCAGCCCGCAGGGGGGCCGGGGGAGTGGGACCCAGCATTTT. Protein: CASSPQGGRGSGTQHF.

This chain links TRBV30 with TRBJ2-5; tentatively, D is TRBD1 (6 bases). V was pared by 5 bases and J by 5 bases, with 9 bases between. Germline V gene lookup returns CDR1 GTSNPN and CDR2 SVGIG (reference sequence). CDR3 length: 11 residues. The DNA of the CDR3 is TGTGCCTGGGGGACAAGGGAGACCCAGTACTTC. Its translation: CAWGTRETQYF.

J is TRBJ1-2 and V is TRBV6-5; 7 nucleotides align to TRBD1. The germline gives CDR1 MNHEY, CDR2 SVGAGI. J was trimmed by 2 bases and V by 6 bases; bases with no gene match: 6. The CDR3 has 14 residues. The CDR3 DNA sequence: TGTGCCAGCAGCCGCAGGGGGGCGAACTATGGCTACACCTTC. This codes for CASSRRGANYGYTF.

This chain joins TRBV4-1 and TRBJ2-2; D might be TRBD2 (6 bases). Germline V gene sequence: CDR1 MGHRA, CDR2 YSYEKL. The length of the CDR3 is 16 residues. Deletions cut 0 bases from V and 0 bases from J, with 8 bases between. CDR3 nucleotides: TGCGCCAGCAGCCAAGATTCGGGAGCGAACACCGGGGAGCTGTTTTTT. Translated, it gives CASSQDSGANTGELFF.

The chain carries TRBV9 and TRBJ2-3; 10 nucleotides match TRBD1. This CDR3 region has 16 residues. Germline V gives CDR1 SGDLS, CDR2 YYNGEE. After removal of 0 bases from V and 6 bases from J, the junction contained 7 bases not matched to a gene. The CDR3 DNA sequence: TGTGCCAGCAGCGTAGGACAGGGGGCAGGAGGCGATACGCAGTATTTT. Encoded protein: CASSVGQGAGGDTQYF.

The chain joins TRBV5-4 to TRBJ2-2, with 8 bases lining up with TRBD1. J lost 4 bases, V lost 0 bases, and 8 bases had no gene match. Germline V gene lookup returns CDR1 SGHNT and CDR2 YYREEE (reference sequence). This CDR3 contains 17 residues. The DNA of the CDR3 is TGTGCCAGCAGCTTGGTTCAGCACAGGGGGGTCACCGGGGAGCTGTTTTTT. It codes for CASSLVQHRGVTGELFF.

This clone has only one observation. The rearrangement links TRBV9 to TRBJ2-5; 7 bases are shared with TRBD2. CDR1 and CDR2 (germline): SGDLS, YYNGEE. The CDR3 runs 14 residues. V lost 7 bases and J lost 3; bases outside the gene matches: 9. CDR3 loop: CASGQGLAEETQYF. In DNA form, the CDR3 reads TGTGCCAGCGGGCAAGGGCTAGCGGAAGAGACCCAGTACTTC.

This chain links TRBV28 with TRBJ1-6; D not certain. This CDR3 is 15 amino acids long. The V and J ends lost 3 bases and 0 bases respectively, with 6 bases between them. CDR1 is MDHEN and CDR2 is SYDVKM in the germline V gene. CDR3 amino acids: CASSFRVSYNSPLHF. The CDR3 DNA follows: TGTGCCAGCAGTTTTCGGGTCTCCTATAATTCACCCCTCCACTTT.

The table lists this clone with a count of one. This specimen includes other DNA sequences encoding the same CDR3. The rearrangement links TRBV6-5 to TRBJ2-3, with TRBD2 as a possible D gene (6 bases). This CDR3 contains 14 residues. Germline CDR1 is MNHEY and CDR2 is SVGAGI. V lost 6 bases, J lost 0 bases, and 10 bases lay in between. CDR3 protein: CASRRAGSTDTQYF. The CDR3 DNA is TGTGCCAGCAGAAGAGCGGGTAGCACAGATACGCAGTATTTT.

The count of this clone is one. The J gene is TRBJ1-6, the V gene TRBV28; the match to TRBD1 covers 8 bases. The germline gives CDR1 MDHEN, CDR2 SYDVKM. J lost 10 bases, V lost 5 bases, and 10 bases had no gene match. The CDR3 runs 15 residues. The CDR3 here is CASSDRGVKFSPLHF. The CDR3 DNA sequence: TGTGCCAGCAGTGACAGGGGTGTTAAGTTCTCACCCCTCCACTTT.

Worth noting for this clone: The CDR3 does not end in the conserved phenylalanine or tryptophan, so this is likely a read error. The limits of the CDR3 on the DNA are not certain, so only TCRdb's listed CDR3 is given. The rearrangement joins TRBV7-9 to TRBJ1-3. The CDR3 region is 12 residues in length, termini included. CDR1 is SEHNR, CDR2 FQNEAQ, per germline (reference sequence). This CDR3 is CASSLIVGEKEL.

The V gene is TRBV4-2, the J gene TRBJ2-4; 13 bases line up with TRBD2. The germline gives CDR1 LGHNA, CDR2 YNFKEQ. This CDR3 comprises 18 residues. J lost 0 bases, V lost 3 bases, and 5 bases had no gene match. This CDR3 is CASSQTGLAGLAKNIQYF. The CDR3 region has the DNA TGTGCCAGCAGCCAGACGGGACTAGCGGGATTAGCCAAAAACATTCAGTACTTC.

As regards this clone: The same CDR3 arises from other DNA sequences in this sample as well. J is TRBJ2-2 and V is TRBV12-3 or TRBV12-4; D remains unclear. V gave up 3 bases and J gave up 5 bases, with 7 bases separating them. The CDR3 consists of 13 residues. This chain's CDR3 is CASSFSGTGELFF. Written as DNA, the CDR3 is TGTGCCAGCAGTTTCTCCGGTACCGGGGAGCTGTTTTTT.

The chain couples TRBV7-9 to TRBJ1-2; D gene ambiguous. Deletions cut 4 bases from V and 4 bases from J, with 13 bases between. CDR3 length: 14 amino acids. CDR1 is SEHNR and CDR2 is FQNEAQ in the germline V gene (reference sequence). The chain's CDR3 is CASSSGGVSYGYTF. CDR3 coding DNA: TGTGCCAGCAGCTCGGGAGGTGTGAGCTATGGCTACACCTTC.

The chain carries TRBV18 and TRBJ2-1; 11 bases map to TRBD2. The ends lost 5 bases at V and 8 bases at J; junction bases unmatched: 11. CDR3 size: 16 residues. Germline CDR1 is KGHSH and CDR2 is LQKENI. The CDR3 is CASSSGLAAGGDEQFF. CDR3 coding DNA: TGTGCCAGCTCATCGGGACTAGCGGCCGGCGGCGATGAGCAGTTCTTC. Looking up the rest from reference TRBV18 and TRBJ2-1 gives the full variable domain: NAGVMQNPRHLVRRRGQEARLRCSPMKGHSHVYWYRQLPEEGLKFMVYLQKENIIDESGMPKERFSAEFPKEGPSILRIQQVVRGDSAAYFCASSSGLAAGGDEQFFGPGTRLTVL.

The CDR3 DNA reads TGTGCCTGGGGGCAGGGTAACTATGGCTACACCTTC. Translated: CAWGQGNYGYTF. The chain recombines TRBV30 with TRBJ1-2, with D perhaps TRBD1 (5 bases). Looked up from germline, CDR1 is GTSNPN and CDR2 is SVGIG (reference sequence). This CDR3 has 12 residues. V shed 5 bases and J shed 1 base, with 8 bases lying between them.

This clone was picked up one time. This chain links TRBV3-1 (or the pseudogene TRBV3-2) with TRBJ1-4; no clear D gene. The CDR3 loop spans 17 amino acids. Looked up from germline, CDR1 is LGHDT and CDR2 is YNNKEL (reference sequence). Trimming shortened V by 1 base and J by 0 bases, and 12 bases separated the two germline ends. The CDR3 reads CASSQGRTTSTNEKLFF. DNA of the CDR3: TGTGCCAGCAGCCAAGGGAGGACGACATCAACTAATGAAAAACTGTTTTTT.

This rearrangement joins TRBV5-1 to TRBJ2-2; tentatively, D is TRBD2 (6 bases). V dropped 3 bases and J dropped 4 bases, with 16 bases sitting between them. From germline, CDR1 is SGHRS and CDR2 YFSETQ. There are 16 residues in the CDR3. DNA of the CDR3: TGCGCCAGCAGCTCTACTATAGCGGTACCCACCGGGGAGCTGTTTTTT. This encodes CASSSTIAVPTGELFF.

The chain joins TRBV27 to TRBJ2-7; 9 positions agree with TRBD1. The germline gives CDR1 MNHEY, CDR2 SMNVEV (reference sequence). CDR3 length: 16 amino acids. V was pared by 1 base and J by 3 bases, with 7 bases of the junction left unmatched. The CDR3 sequence: CASSLWGQGDGYEQYF. The CDR3 DNA reads as TGTGCCAGCAGTTTATGGGGACAGGGAGATGGCTACGAGCAGTACTTC.